These 22 T cell receptor beta chains originate from one sample sequenced in a study of T-cell memory formation after mild COVID-19. TCRdb fed the 5' RACE reads into MiXCR, producing one record per CDR3 protein. The repertoire consists of under 50,000 distinct CDR3 sequences, with around 25% occurring once and the leading ten covering 35% to 50%. The sequencing input was PBMCs or a T cell subset sorted from them (not recorded which). The receptors shown here come from a man between 18 and 29 years old who had mild COVID-19 (a few samples of this study predate the infection). Cell type and time point are not known.

The CDR3 loop reads CASSLEAGLVYEQFF. CDR3 bases: TGTGCCAGCAGCTTGGAGGCAGGGCTGGTATATGAGCAGTTCTTC. J is TRBJ2-1 and V is TRBV5-5, with TRBD1 as a possible D gene (5 bases). V lost 0 bases to trimming and J lost 8 bases, with 15 bases between them. Germline V gene data show CDR1 as SGHKS and CDR2 as YYEKEE (reference sequence). This CDR3 spans 15 amino acids.

The V and J genes are TRBV6-6 and TRBJ2-1, with D possibly being TRBD2 (7 bases). The CDR3 is 14 amino acids. Germline V gives CDR1 MNHNY, CDR2 SVGAGI (reference sequence). Trimming stripped 6 bases from V and 10 bases from J, with 19 bases between. In nucleotides, the CDR3 is TGTGCCAGCAGCCAAAGGGGGGGCCTGGGGGAGCAGTTCTTC. Its translation is CASSQRGGLGEQFF.

This chain connects TRBV28 to TRBJ2-5, with TRBD2 identical over 10 bases. V was clipped by 7 bases and J by 1 base; unmatched bases: 9. Germline V lookup: CDR1 MDHEN, CDR2 SYDVKM. This CDR3 region has 16 residues. CDR3 in amino acids: CASTLALAGAQETQYF. CDR3 DNA sequence: TGTGCCAGCACCCTCGCCCTAGCGGGGGCCCAAGAGACCCAGTACTTC.

CDR3 sequence (DNA): TGTGCCAGCAGCTTTGGGTTCCGGGGGAACGAGCAGTACTTC. Protein: CASSFGFRGNEQYF. The V gene is TRBV7-8, the J gene TRBJ2-7; D perhaps matches TRBD2 (6 bases). The CDR3 has 14 amino acids. Trimming removed 3 bases from V and 5 bases from J, with 14 bases in between. Germline CDR1 SGHVS, CDR2 FQNEAQ.

The chain links TRBV11-2 to TRBJ2-7; D is perhaps TRBD1 (5 bases). The V end lost 4 bases, the J end lost 3 bases, and 7 bases lay between the germline ends. Germline CDR1 is SGHAT and CDR2 is FQNNGV. This CDR3 spans 12 amino acids. CDR3 sequence (DNA): TGTGCCAGCAGCTCCGGACACTACGAGCAGTACGTC. Protein sequence: CASSSGHYEQYV.

The chain combines TRBV27 with TRBJ2-1; possible D gene TRBD1, 6 bases. The CDR3 is made up of 16 amino acids. Trimming took 2 bases from V and 3 from J, leaving 14 bases between them. CDR1 is MNHEY, CDR2 SMNVEV, per germline (reference sequence). DNA for the CDR3: TGTGCCAGCAGTTTACTTCAGGGGTCCAACTACAATGAGCAGTTCTTC. Its translation is CASSLLQGSNYNEQFF.

V and J are TRBV7-9 and TRBJ2-5; 8 bases match TRBD2. The CDR3 totals 14 residues. Germline V gene lookup returns CDR1 SEHNR and CDR2 FQNEAQ (reference sequence). V shed 3 bases, J shed 5 bases, and the junction held 5 bases outside the gene matches. The DNA for the CDR3 is TGTGCCAGCAGCTTTTCGGGGGGGACGGAGACCCAGTACTTC. Its translation is CASSFSGGTETQYF.

The chain carries TRBV27 and TRBJ1-1; D perhaps matches TRBD1 (6 bases). Germline V gene sequence: CDR1 MNHEY, CDR2 SMNVEV (reference sequence). The CDR3 totals 13 residues. Trimming removed 8 bases from V and 6 bases from J, with 16 bases in between. The CDR3: CASRTTGLPEAFF. The CDR3 DNA reads TGTGCCAGCCGGACTACAGGGCTCCCTGAAGCTTTCTTT.

The rearrangement uses TRBV7-8 and TRBJ2-1; D is perhaps TRBD1 (5 bases). Germline V CDR1 and CDR2: SGHVS, FQNEAQ. The germline V and J ends were trimmed by 5 bases and 5 bases, with 19 bases remaining between them. CDR3 length: 16 residues. CDR3 in amino acids: CASSPPIIQENNEQFF. The CDR3 bases are TGTGCCAGCAGCCCACCGATTATACAGGAAAACAATGAGCAGTTCTTC.

Judged by abundance, this clonotype is medium-sized. CDR3 residues: CASRKKMNTEAFF. The CDR3 DNA reads TGTGCCAGCAGGAAAAAAATGAACACTGAAGCTTTCTTT. V gene TRBV12-3 or TRBV12-4 combines with J gene TRBJ1-1, with D uncertain. V lost 6 bases, J lost 0 bases, and 8 bases lay in between. This CDR3 is built from 13 residues.

This clonotype has just a few counts. J is TRBJ2-3 and V is TRBV7-9; tentative D call: TRBD2 (7 bases). Germline-derived CDR1 and CDR2 are SEHNR and FQNEAQ (reference sequence). The CDR3 contains 14 residues. V was trimmed by 10 bases and J by 5 bases, leaving 19 bases between them. This CDR3 reads CATEVGGRVDTQYF. The CDR3 DNA sequence: TGTGCCACCGAGGTGGGGGGGCGAGTAGATACGCAGTATTTT.

Written as DNA, the CDR3 is TGCAGCGTCGGGACTGGGAGCACAGATACGCAGTATTTT. This encodes CSVGTGSTDTQYF. The V and J genes are TRBV29-1 and TRBJ2-3, with D perhaps matching TRBD2 (6 bases). V gave up 6 bases and J gave up 0 bases, with 10 bases separating them. Germline values: CDR1 SQVTM, CDR2 ANQGSEA. There are 13 residues in the CDR3.

This clonotype was seen only a few times. V usage is TRBV6-2 or TRBV6-3 and J usage is TRBJ2-5, with a weak D call TRBD2 (7 bases). The V and J ends lost 4 bases and 5 bases respectively, with 20 bases between them. The germline V gene encodes CDR1 MNHEY and CDR2 SVGEGT. The CDR3 sequence is 16 residues long. The CDR3 sequence is CASSFDEAGALETQYF. The CDR3 DNA sequence: TGTGCCAGCAGTTTTGATGAGGCGGGGGCCCTGGAGACCCAGTACTTC.

This clonotype was observed a few times. The V call is TRBV4-1, the J call TRBJ2-2; 10 nucleotides match TRBD1. The CDR3 covers 15 residues. Unmatched junction bases numbered 2, after V lost 3 bases and J lost 4 bases. The germline gives CDR1 MGHRA, CDR2 YSYEKL. In DNA form, the CDR3 reads TGCGCCAGCAGCCAGAGGACAGGGGGCACCGGGGAGCTGTTTTTT. Amino acid sequence: CASSQRTGGTGELFF.

This clonotype was seen more than once but under ten times. V usage is TRBV5-1 and J usage is TRBJ2-3; tentative D call: TRBD2 (7 bases). This CDR3 comprises 17 residues. Germline CDR1 SGHRS, CDR2 YFSETQ. V lost 4 bases to trimming and J lost 4 bases, with 22 bases between them. This chain's CDR3 is CASSLRGGAVIPDTQYF. CDR3 coding DNA: TGCGCCAGCAGCCTGAGAGGGGGGGCCGTCATCCCAGATACGCAGTATTTT.

This clonotype was seen a single time. This rearrangement joins TRBV11-2 to TRBJ1-3; D unclear. V was trimmed by 0 bases and J by 6 bases, leaving 18 bases between them. This CDR3 is 17 amino acids long. Germline V gives CDR1 SGHAT, CDR2 FQNNGV. CDR3 coding DNA: TGTGCCAGCAGCTTAGATATCTTTGAGGGAATCGAAAACACCATATATTTT. It specifies CASSLDIFEGIENTIYF.

This clonotype was recorded a few times. This rearrangement joins TRBV7-2 to TRBJ2-1; 13 positions match TRBD2. The CDR3 sequence is 18 residues long. Germline lookup yields CDR1 SGHTA and CDR2 FQGNSA. V trimming: 1 base; J trimming: 7 bases; junction bases outside the gene matches: 10. In DNA form, the CDR3 reads TGTGCCAGCAGCTTAGGCCGGACTAGCGGGGGCACGGGGAATGAGCAGTTCTTC. Translating it yields CASSLGRTSGGTGNEQFF.

The CDR3 coding sequence is TGTGCCAGCAGCGGAAGGGTTTTCTACGAGCAGTACGTC. This encodes CASSGRVFYEQYV. The gene calls are TRBV5-6 and TRBJ2-7; no reliable D call. The germline V gene has CDR1 SGHDT and CDR2 YYEEEE. The CDR3 covers 13 residues. Trimming shortened V by 4 bases and J by 3 bases, and 11 bases separated the two germline ends.

In this sample, this clonotype is medium-sized. The J gene is TRBJ2-2, the V gene TRBV20-1; D call uncertain. Germline CDR1 is DFQATT and CDR2 is SNEGSKA (reference sequence). Trimming removed 1 base at V and 3 bases at J, with 12 bases between. This CDR3 spans 15 amino acids. CDR3 sequence reads: CSARVGQAYTGELFF. The CDR3 DNA reads as TGCAGTGCTAGAGTAGGCCAGGCGTACACCGGGGAGCTGTTTTTT.

This clonotype has only a few counts. J is TRBJ1-4 and V is TRBV25-1; TRBD1 aligns across 9 bases. This CDR3 is built from 14 residues. CDR1 is MGHDK and CDR2 is SYGVNS in the germline V gene. The trim removed 4 bases at V and 7 bases at J, leaving 4 bases unmatched. CDR3 coding DNA: TGTGCCAGCAGTGGGGACAGGGAGGTTGAAAAACTGTTTTTT. Protein sequence: CASSGDREVEKLFF.

The rearrangement links TRBV29-1 to TRBJ1-5, with a possible D match to TRBD1 (5 bases). The ends were cut back, 7 bases at V and 12 bases at J, with 16 bases in the middle. CDR3 length equals 11 residues. Germline CDR1 reads SQVTM; CDR2 reads ANQGSEA. CDR3 region: CSGLYLGRQHF. In nucleotides, the CDR3 is TGCAGCGGACTATATTTGGGGCGCCAGCATTTT.

This clonotype has at least ten counts. V and J are TRBV7-6 and TRBJ2-2, with D perhaps TRBD1 or TRBD2 (5 bases each). The germline gives CDR1 SGHVS, CDR2 FNYEAQ. Trimming stripped 5 bases from V and 3 bases from J, with 13 bases between. This CDR3 has 15 amino acids. The DNA of the CDR3 is TGTGCCAGCAGCGATACCGGGACGTACACCGGGGAGCTGTTTTTT. Translation: CASSDTGTYTGELFF.